This T cell receptor (beta chain) was sequenced in a study of cytomegalovirus exposure and HLA in healthy donors. The PCR was carried out with 60 Vbeta primers and 13 Jbeta primers. The assay was immunoSEQ multiplex PCR, and TCRdb's table has in-frame clones only and misses some. The table shows 140,000 to 150,000 clones, with around 82% occurring only once. CDR3 length equals 15 residues. V trimming: 0 bases; J trimming: 5 bases; junction bases outside the gene matches: 4. Germline loops: CDR1 SGDLS, CDR2 YYNGEE. Sequences were obtained from PBMCs. The receptor was derived from a woman aged 18-29 years in good health and CMV-seropositive. J is TRBJ2-5 and V is TRBV9; 10 nucleotides agree with TRBD2. The CDR3 nucleotides read TGTGCCAGCAGCGTAGCTAGCGGGGGATCTGAGACCCAGTACTTC. Protein sequence: CASSVASGGSETQYF.